What follows are 24 T cell receptor beta chains derived from one specimen sequenced in a study of blood T cells in healthy people across ages. A second 7 to 11 cycle PCR used barcoded and J-beta primers. One entry per CDR3 protein, called by TCRdb with MiXCR from the 5' RACE reads. The sample shows hundreds of thousands of distinct CDR3 sequences, around 21% of them seen only once. The sample comprised blood. All receptors derive from a man between 65 and 79 years old in good health.

The chain is built from TRBV6-2 or TRBV6-3 and TRBJ2-5, with D unclear. From germline, CDR1 is MNHEY and CDR2 SVGEGT. The CDR3 sequence is 15 residues long. V lost 4 bases and J lost 0, with 12 bases in between. The CDR3 loop reads CASSSPREYQETQYF. DNA of the CDR3: TGTGCCAGCAGTTCCCCGCGTGAGTACCAAGAGACCCAGTACTTC.

This clonotype has ten or more counts. The chain couples TRBV3-1 to TRBJ2-1; TRBD1 matches at 8 bases. This CDR3 is built from 12 residues. Germline V gene sequence: CDR1 LGHDT, CDR2 YNNKEL (reference sequence). The ends lost 10 bases at V and 7 bases at J; junction bases unmatched: 6. The CDR3 nucleotides are TGTGCCACGCAGGGGGCGCGAAATGAGCAGTTCTTC. Translation: CATQGARNEQFF.

The J gene is TRBJ2-2, the V gene TRBV25-1; 7 positions match TRBD1. This CDR3 comprises 15 residues. The germline V gene encodes CDR1 MGHDK and CDR2 SYGVNS. V dropped 4 bases and J dropped 2; count of bases not matched to a gene: 4. CDR3 nucleotide sequence: TGTGCCAGCAGTGGGAGACAGGGAAACACCGGGGAGCTGTTTTTT. This sequence encodes CASSGRQGNTGELFF. The whole variable domain, remainder taken from reference TRBV25-1 and TRBJ2-2, is EADIYQTPRYLVIGTGKKITLECSQTMGHDKMYWYQQDPGMELHLIHYSYGVNSTEKGDLSSESTVSRIRTEHFPLTLESARPSHTSQYLCASSGRQGNTGELFFGEGSRLTVL.

This clonotype was seen at least ten times. The V call is TRBV2, the J call TRBJ2-5; 9 bases are a match to TRBD1. The CDR3 runs to 13 residues. Germline CDR1 is SNHLY and CDR2 is FYNNEI. V dropped 5 bases and J dropped 13; count of bases not matched to a gene: 11. Written as DNA, the CDR3 is TGTGCCAGCAGTTCAGATACAGGGGGCTTATGGTACTTC. It translates to CASSSDTGGLWYF.

This clonotype was found a few times. The chain couples TRBV10-3 to TRBJ2-1; weak D call: TRBD1 (5 bases). Germline CDR1 and CDR2: ENHRY and SYGVKD. V gave up 3 bases and J gave up 0 bases, with 9 bases separating them. The CDR3 has 15 residues. The CDR3 loop is CAISDGDSSYNEQFF. CDR3 in DNA: TGTGCCATCAGTGATGGAGACAGCTCCTACAATGAGCAGTTCTTC.

This clonotype has more than one count but fewer than ten. One end of the junction is discordant with germline, which a read error may explain. V usage is TRBV7-7 and J usage is TRBJ2-1; 11 bases are a match to TRBD2. Germline lookup yields CDR1 SSHAT and CDR2 FNYEAQ (reference sequence). The CDR3 is 16 amino acids. CDR3 sequence (DNA): TGTGCTAGCAGCCCGGGACTAGCGGCTTCCTACAATGAGCAGTTCTTC. This codes for CASSPGLAASYNEQFF.

The V call is TRBV20-1, the J call TRBJ2-5; 7 nucleotides line up with TRBD1. The V and J ends lost 6 bases and 0 bases, in that order; junction bases with no gene match: 7. Looked up from germline, CDR1 is DFQATT and CDR2 is SNEGSKA (reference sequence). CDR3 length: 14 amino acids. CDR3 nucleotide sequence: TGCAGTGCGCCCAAGACAGGGTACCAAGAGACCCAGTACTTC. Amino acids: CSAPKTGYQETQYF.

This clonotype has only a few counts. V gene TRBV7-2 combines with J gene TRBJ1-4, with D unclear. Germline lookup yields CDR1 SGHTA and CDR2 FQGNSA. V was clipped by 4 bases and J by 5 bases, with 11 bases between them. The CDR3 totals 14 residues. CDR3 loop: CASSSGNPNEKLFF. CDR3 bases: TGTGCCAGCAGCTCCGGGAACCCCAATGAAAAACTGTTTTTT.

The rearrangement uses TRBV27 and TRBJ2-5; tentatively, D is TRBD1 or TRBD2 (6 bases each). CDR1 is MNHEY and CDR2 is SMNVEV in the germline V gene (reference sequence). The V and J ends lost 6 bases and 4 bases respectively, with 18 bases between them. CDR3 length equals 15 residues. CDR3 DNA: TGTGCCAGCAGCTTAAACCCCGGGGGCCGAGAGACCCAGTACTTC. Residues: CASSLNPGGRETQYF.

This clonotype was detected only a few times. At one of its ends the junction is not consistent with the germline gene, which may arise from a read error. The V call is TRBV5-1, the J call TRBJ2-5; D is ambiguous. Germline V gives CDR1 SGHRS, CDR2 YFSETQ. CDR3 length: 12 residues. The CDR3 region has the DNA TGTGCCAGCAGCTTAACTTCGGAGACCCAGTACTTC. Protein product: CASSLTSETQYF.

The rearrangement joins TRBV19 to TRBJ2-6; D ambiguous. The CDR3 runs 13 residues. Trimming cost V 8 bases and J 3 bases, with 8 bases left between them. The germline CDR1 and CDR2 sequences are LNHDA and SQIVND (reference sequence). The chain's CDR3 is CASSGGGANVLTF. The CDR3, as DNA: TGTGCCAGTTCGGGTGGTGGGGCCAACGTCCTGACTTTC.

The V and J genes are TRBV4-3 and TRBJ2-5; the D gene is possibly TRBD2 (5 bases). Germline V gene sequence: CDR1 LGHNA, CDR2 YSLEER. This CDR3 has 15 residues. V lost 0 bases and J 1 base, leaving 9 bases between the germline ends. The CDR3 nucleotides are TGCGCCAGCAGCCAAGATTCGAGGGTCCAAGAGACCCAGTACTTC. Residues: CASSQDSRVQETQYF.

This chain uses TRBV27 with TRBJ2-7, with 7 bases that match TRBD1. Germline V CDR1 and CDR2: MNHEY, SMNVEV (reference sequence). The J segment lost 2 bases and the V segment lost 3 bases, leaving 10 bases of the junction unmatched. This CDR3 contains 16 residues. CDR3 sequence (DNA): TGTGCCAGCAGTTTTTTGCCTCGGGGACAGCCCTACGAGCAGTACTTC. Amino acid sequence: CASSFLPRGQPYEQYF.

The chain combines TRBV28 with TRBJ2-7; D is unresolved. CDR1 is MDHEN and CDR2 is SYDVKM in the germline V gene. The CDR3 spans 14 residues. V was shortened by 2 bases and J by 3 bases, with 11 bases between the two germline ends. CDR3 sequence: CASSLAGPHYEQYF. DNA for the CDR3: TGTGCCAGCAGTTTAGCCGGACCCCACTACGAGCAGTACTTC. The whole variable domain, filled in from reference TRBV28 and TRBJ2-7, reads DVKVTQSSRYLVKRTGEKVFLECVQDMDHENMFWYRQDPGLGLRLIYFSYDVKMKEKGDIPEGYSVSREKKERFSLILESASTNQTSMYLCASSLAGPHYEQYFGPGTRLTVT.

This clonotype was seen repeatedly, ten times or more. V gene TRBV4-1 combines with J gene TRBJ1-4; tentatively, D is TRBD1 (5 bases). CDR3 length: 17 residues. With 0 bases removed from V and 2 bases from J, the gap between germline ends came to 13 bases. Germline CDR1 reads MGHRA; CDR2 reads YSYEKL. For the CDR3, the DNA is TGCGCCAGCAGCCAAGATCCAGGGCAGGATACTAATGAAAAACTGTTTTTT. This codes for CASSQDPGQDTNEKLFF.

This chain's CDR3 is CASSVSGAGSYNEQFF. The CDR3 coding sequence is TGCGCCAGCAGCGTCTCCGGGGCGGGCTCCTACAATGAGCAGTTCTTC. V is TRBV10-1 and J is TRBJ2-1; either TRBD1 or TRBD2 may fit D (5 bases each). CDR3 length: 16 residues. Germline V gene lookup returns CDR1 WNHNN and CDR2 SYGVQD (reference sequence). Trimming shortened V by 6 bases and J by 0 bases, and 15 bases separated the two germline ends.

A word on this clonotype: The junction differs from germline at one of its ends, possibly a read error. The chain links TRBV5-5 to TRBJ1-5; 7 bases align to TRBD1. Germline V CDR1 and CDR2: SGHKS, YYEKEE (reference sequence). CDR3 size: 16 residues. CDR3 amino acids: CASSSQGGRGNQLQHF. For the CDR3, the DNA is TGTGCCAGCAGCTCGCAGGGGGGTCGGGGCAATCAGCTCCAGCATTTT.

This clonotype was seen a handful of times. This may arise from a read error, as a much more abundant clone is one base away. The chain links TRBV29-1 to TRBJ2-5; the match to TRBD1 covers 9 bases. Germline V gives CDR1 SQVTM, CDR2 ANQGSEA. The CDR3 runs 15 residues. CDR3 nucleotides: TGCAACATAAGATCCGGGACAGGGAATCAAGAGACCCAGTACTTC. This translates into CNIRSGTGNQETQYF.

V is TRBV20-1 and J is TRBJ2-1, with D tentatively TRBD1 or TRBD2 (5 bases each). Germline V gives CDR1 DFQATT, CDR2 SNEGSKA (reference sequence). The CDR3 runs 10 residues. Trimming removed 5 bases at V and 8 bases at J, with 7 bases between. This CDR3 is CSAGGYEQFF. In DNA, the CDR3 is TGCAGTGCTGGGGGATATGAGCAGTTCTTC.

This clonotype was picked up many times. The chain uses TRBV7-2 and TRBJ2-7, with D unclear. From germline, CDR1 is SGHTA and CDR2 FQGNSA. CDR3 size: 15 residues. Trimming left V 1 base short and J 2 bases short, with 12 bases between. In DNA, the CDR3 is TGTGCCAGCAGCTTAGTAGGCCAGTTGCCCTACGAGCAGTACTTC. Translating it yields CASSLVGQLPYEQYF. Using reference TRBV7-2 and TRBJ2-7 for the parts outside the CDR3, the full variable domain is GAGVSQSPSNKVTEKGKDVELRCDPISGHTALYWYRQSLGQGLEFLIYFQGNSAPDKSGLPSDRFSAERTGGSVSTLTIQRTQQEDSAVYLCASSLVGQLPYEQYFGPGTRLTVT.

The chain uses TRBV4-1 and TRBJ2-3; maybe TRBD2 (6 bases). This CDR3 is built from 15 residues. Germline assignment: CDR1 MGHRA and CDR2 YSYEKL. Trimming took 1 base from V and 0 from J, leaving 8 bases between them. CDR3 loop: CASSQGGTSTDTQYF. The CDR3 DNA reads TGCGCCAGCAGCCAAGGCGGGACCAGCACAGATACGCAGTATTTT.

This clonotype was seen only a few times. A read error may account for a junction end that differs from germline. CDR3 residues: CASSEMRVPSYERYF. CDR3 bases: TGTGCCAGCAGTGAAATGAGGGTCCCATCCTACGAGCGGTACTTC. V gene TRBV25-1 combines with J gene TRBJ2-7; D may be TRBD2 (5 bases). Looked up from germline, CDR1 is MGHDK and CDR2 is SYGVNS. This CDR3 is built from 15 residues.

The chain is built from TRBV20-1 and TRBJ2-1; D is possibly TRBD1 (5 bases). The V end was cut by 5 bases, the J end by 1 base, with 12 bases between. The germline V gene encodes CDR1 DFQATT and CDR2 SNEGSKA (reference sequence). This CDR3 has 14 residues. The CDR3, as DNA: TGCAGTGCTCAGGGCAGGGCTTCCTACAATGAGCAGTTCTTC. This gives the protein CSAQGRASYNEQFF.

The sample holds many counts of this clonotype. The rearrangement joins TRBV29-1 to TRBJ2-5, with D tentatively TRBD1 (6 bases). This CDR3 is built from 12 residues. V gave up 4 bases and J gave up 2 bases, with 8 bases separating them. Per the germline V gene, CDR1 is SQVTM and CDR2 is ANQGSEA. The CDR3 loop reads CSVGTAQETQYF. CDR3 nucleotide sequence: TGCAGCGTTGGGACAGCTCAAGAGACCCAGTACTTC.